Below, one T cell receptor (beta chain) is given with its context. V dropped 3 bases and J dropped 3; count of bases not matched to a gene: 5. Per germline, CDR1 SGHRS and CDR2 YFSETQ. The CDR3 contains 15 residues. TCRdb itself ran the 5' RACE reads through MiXCR, one entry per CDR3 protein. The sample shows about 210,000 distinct CDR3 sequences, approximately 30% of them seen only once. The sample originates from a study of T-cell memory formation after mild COVID-19. The receptor comes from an adult woman who had mild COVID-19 (a few samples of this study predate the infection). Cell type and time point are not known. The specimen was PBMCs or a T cell subset sorted from them (not recorded which). The V gene is TRBV5-1, the J gene TRBJ2-1; 8 bases map to TRBD2. The CDR3 spells CASSSAGDLYNEQFF. The CDR3 DNA sequence: TGCGCCAGCAGCTCAGCGGGGGACCTCTACAATGAGCAGTTCTTC.